A selection of T cell receptor beta chains follows, all from one sample in a study of T cells expressing NK-cell markers. Reanalyzing the 5' RACE reads, TCRdb keeps one entry per CDR3 protein, without DNA. The sample has hundreds of thousands of distinct CDR3 sequences. Material for sequencing was blood T cells: a sorted CD56 or NKG2C T cell subset, CD4+ or CD8+ T cells, or bulk PBMC T cells (not recorded which). The source is a man between 18 and 29 years old in good health. Both conserved end residues are part of each CDR3. The order of the fields is J gene, V gene, CDR3 protein.

j_call: TRBJ2-2
v_call: TRBV14
cdr3_aa: CASSHLADTGELFF

j_call: TRBJ2-1
v_call: TRBV12-3/TRBV12-4
cdr3_aa: CASSSRGLAGNEQFF

j_call: TRBJ1-1
v_call: TRBV18
cdr3_aa: CASSQLTLATEAFF

j_call: TRBJ2-1
v_call: TRBV7-8
cdr3_aa: CASSPSLEQFF

j_call: TRBJ2-1
v_call: TRBV6-5
cdr3_aa: CATHRRNEQFF

j_call: TRBJ1-5
v_call: TRBV2
cdr3_aa: CASSGTINSNQPQHF

j_call: TRBJ2-3
v_call: TRBV25-1
cdr3_aa: CASSAQFRGASTDTQYF

j_call: TRBJ2-1
v_call: TRBV9
cdr3_aa: CASSGRLAGALNEQFF

j_call: TRBJ2-1
v_call: TRBV9
cdr3_aa: CASSGLAAPRSYNEQFF

j_call: TRBJ2-2
v_call: TRBV12-3/TRBV12-4
cdr3_aa: CASSPRGGGMPGELFF

j_call: TRBJ2-5
v_call: TRBV11-2
cdr3_aa: CASSPVEVWAGSRETQYF

j_call: TRBJ2-3
v_call: TRBV20-1
cdr3_aa: CSARINSGRAHTQYF